This T cell receptor beta chain was captured in a study of a mutant IDH1 vaccine in newly diagnosed glioma. The CDR3 is 16 residues long. Trimming took 7 bases from V and 6 from J, leaving 25 bases between them. Germline V CDR1 and CDR2: LNHDA, SQIVND (reference sequence). Sequencing was performed with immunoSEQ multiplex PCR; in TCRdb, only in-frame clones are kept and a portion is missing. The sample carries around 20,000 clones, approximately 89% recorded once. As for time point: week 11, during vaccination. Each dose delivered 300 ug of mutant IDH1 20-mer peptide subcutaneously with imiquimod. As concerns this clone: No antigen is known for it.

The V gene is TRBV19, the J gene TRBJ2-7; D is undetermined. This specimen was PBMCs, taken from a glioma patient whose treatment included an IDH1 peptide vaccine. The TCR sequence derives from a woman aged 35 to 49 with glioma. CDR3 protein: CASKIKLTWVSGEQYF. The CDR3 coding sequence is TGTGCCAGTAAGATTAAGTTAACGTGGGTTTCCGGCGAGCAGTACTTC.